This TCR beta chain was sequenced in a study of cytomegalovirus exposure and HLA in healthy donors. The study's findings and limits: Cytomegalovirus association was assigned to some 160 TCR beta chains. The classifier, whose performance was assessed in both the original and validation cohorts, reportedly diagnosed cytomegalovirus status with high specificity and sensitivity. A likely sequencing artifact accounted for one observed cluster of highly shared sequence variants.

Concerning this clone itself: No antigen is known for it.

Primers for the PCR totalled 60 Vbeta and 13 Jbeta. Produced via immunoSEQ multiplex PCR; TCRdb's table is partial and in-frame only. The sample contains around 120,000 clones, 75% to 85% of which appear only once. V lost 0 bases, J lost 0 bases, and 4 bases stayed unmatched. CDR3 length: 15 residues. Germline CDR1 GTSNPN, CDR2 SVGIG (reference sequence). The chain combines TRBV30 with TRBJ1-2, with 7 bases that match TRBD1. Sequencing was carried out using PBMCs. The receptor was derived from a woman aged 50 to 65 in good health and CMV-seropositive. In nucleotides, the CDR3 is TGTGCCTGGAGTGTTGGAGGGGGCGCTAACTATGGCTACACCTTC. Amino acid sequence: CAWSVGGGANYGYTF.